Sequencing of this T cell receptor (delta chain) was carried out in a study of Vδ1+ human thymocytes. Study-wide results and limits: Thymic TRG and TRD repertoires appeared highly polyclonal. Despite high sort purity, roughly 20% of thymic T cell receptor delta sequences were Vdelta2.

Notes on this clone: The antigen remains undetermined.

RNA was extracted from the cells and then reverse transcribed. The CDR3 regions were amplified by multiplex PCR from V-gene primers to a constant-region primer. TCRdb reapplied CATT to the multiplex PCR reads. This sample has about 58,000 delta-chain clones; around 16% occur once, and the top ten carry about 0.4%. Germline V gene data show CDR1 as TSWWSYY and CDR2 as QGS. CDR3 length equals 24 residues. V shed 0 bases, J shed 0 bases, and the junction held 28 bases outside the gene matches. The TCR was taken from a girl in the first two years of life who had congenital heart surgery. The genes are TRDV1 and TRDJ1, with 7 positions matching TRDD3. The source material was Vdelta1+ gamma-delta thymocytes from the thymus. The subset here: FACS-sorted CD3+ TCRalphabeta- TCRVdelta1+ TCRVdelta2- thymocytes. The CDR3 sequence: CALGELSPLLGGRGMAPYTDKLIF. In nucleotides, the CDR3 is TGTGCTCTTGGGGAACTGTCGCCCCTACTTGGTGGGCGGGGGATGGCCCCGTACACCGATAAACTCATCTTT.